One sample yielded the 26 T cell receptor beta chains listed below, sequenced in a study of CD8+ T cells in alopecia areata. The sequencing template was cDNA reverse transcribed from extracted RNA. The data were produced by immunoSEQ multiplex PCR, yet TCRdb's version contains in-frame clones alone and is incomplete. The data hold over 120,000 clones, with roughly half observed a single time. The material sequenced was CD4+ T cells sorted from blood, taken at week 0. Source of these receptors: a human donor with alopecia areata.

The genes are TRBV29-1 and TRBJ1-4; no clear D gene. The ends were cut back, 4 bases at V and 8 bases at J, with 20 bases in the middle. Germline CDR1 and CDR2: SQVTM and ANQGSEA. This CDR3 spans 15 amino acids. The CDR3 spells CSVVGTAGRGEKLFF. For the CDR3, the DNA is TGCAGCGTTGTGGGAACAGCCGGGCGAGGGGAAAAACTGTTTTTT.

This clone showed up just a few times. The chain links TRBV6-1 to TRBJ1-5; D possibly corresponds to TRBD1 (5 bases). The CDR3 extends over 13 amino acids. Trimming shortened V by 3 bases and J by 4 bases, and 7 bases separated the two germline ends. Germline V CDR1 and CDR2: MNHNS, SASEGT. CDR3 region: CASSDRVNQPQHF. In DNA form, the CDR3 reads TGTGCCAGCAGTGACAGGGTTAATCAGCCCCAGCATTTT.

V usage is TRBV5-1 and J usage is TRBJ2-2; D uncertain. Germline assignment: CDR1 SGHRS and CDR2 YFSETQ. CDR3 length: 15 residues. The germline V and J ends were trimmed by 0 bases and 4 bases, with 10 bases remaining between them. In DNA, the CDR3 is TGCGCCAGCAGCTTGGCGGTTGCTGGCACCGGGGAGCTGTTTTTT. Amino acid sequence: CASSLAVAGTGELFF. The full variable domain, its missing parts supplied by reference TRBV5-1 and TRBJ2-2, is KAGVTQTPRYLIKTRGQQVTLSCSPISGHRSVSWYQQTPGQGLQFLFEYFSETQRNKGNFPGRFSGRQFSNSRSEMNVSTLELGDSALYLCASSLAVAGTGELFFGEGSRLTVL.

This clone was seen only a few times. This chain uses TRBV29-1 with TRBJ2-4; the match to TRBD2 covers 7 bases. Germline CDR1 SQVTM, CDR2 ANQGSEA. The CDR3 runs to 12 residues. This chain's CDR3 is CSVGGLGNIQYF. CDR3 sequence (DNA): TGCTCCGTCGGGGGGTTGGGAAACATTCAGTACTTC.

This chain uses TRBV6-5 with TRBJ1-2; no clear D gene. V dropped 2 bases and J dropped 0 bases, with 7 bases sitting between them. The CDR3 has 14 amino acids. Germline CDR1 MNHEY, CDR2 SVGAGI. The CDR3 loop is CASSYAAANYGYTF. CDR3 nucleotides: TGTGCCAGCAGTTACGCGGCAGCTAACTATGGCTACACCTTC.

The chain combines TRBV30 with TRBJ1-2; 7 nucleotides agree with TRBD1. Germline V gene data show CDR1 as GTSNPN and CDR2 as SVGIG (reference sequence). V shed 2 bases, J shed 2 bases, and the junction held 8 bases outside the gene matches. The CDR3 sequence is 15 residues long. Here the CDR3 DNA reads TGTGCCTGGAGTAGAGGAACAGGGGAGAACTATGGCTACACCTTC. Encoded protein: CAWSRGTGENYGYTF.

Written as DNA, the CDR3 is TGTGCCAGCAGCGCCGGGTTACAAGAGACCCAGTACTTC. It codes for CASSAGLQETQYF. The chain uses TRBV9 and TRBJ2-5; D unclear. The CDR3 covers 13 residues. Trimming removed 3 bases at V and 2 bases at J, with 8 bases between. Per the germline V gene, CDR1 is SGDLS and CDR2 is YYNGEE.

The V gene is TRBV4-3, the J gene TRBJ1-2, with D possibly TRBD1 on 5 matching bases. The CDR3 is made up of 14 amino acids. V dropped 0 bases and J dropped 5 bases, with 10 bases sitting between them. In germline, CDR1 is LGHNA, CDR2 YSLEER. In DNA form, the CDR3 reads TGCGCCAGCAGCCAAGATGGATCAGGGTATGGCTACACCTTC. Protein: CASSQDGSGYGYTF.

The chain links TRBV18 to TRBJ1-1; D is ambiguous. CDR3 length equals 13 residues. From germline, CDR1 is KGHSH and CDR2 LQKENI. V was trimmed by 0 bases and J by 3 bases, leaving 5 bases between them. CDR3 amino acids: CASSPPAYTEAFF. In nucleotides, the CDR3 is TGTGCCAGCTCACCACCTGCTTACACTGAAGCTTTCTTT. Using reference TRBV18 and TRBJ1-1 for the parts outside the CDR3, the full variable domain is NAGVMQNPRHLVRRRGQEARLRCSPMKGHSHVYWYRQLPEEGLKFMVYLQKENIIDESGMPKERFSAEFPKEGPSILRIQQVVRGDSAAYFCASSPPAYTEAFFGQGTRLTVV.

This chain joins TRBV7-2 and TRBJ1-4, with D possibly matching TRBD1 (6 bases). CDR3 length equals 16 residues. Trimming cost V 1 base and J 8 bases, with 17 bases left between them. CDR1 and CDR2 (germline): SGHTA, FQGNSA. The CDR3 here is CASSLGGGTREEKLFF. CDR3 coding DNA: TGTGCCAGCAGCTTAGGAGGAGGGACAAGAGAAGAAAAACTGTTTTTT.

This rearrangement joins TRBV7-2 to TRBJ2-5; a possible D gene is TRBD1 (7 bases). The CDR3 has 17 amino acids. Trimming pared 0 bases from V and 5 bases from J, leaving 19 bases between. Germline CDR1 SGHTA, CDR2 FQGNSA. The CDR3 is CASSLAVFRGTWETQYF. The CDR3 DNA reads TGTGCCAGCAGCTTAGCGGTTTTCAGGGGGACTTGGGAGACCCAGTACTTC.

The chain links TRBV7-2 to TRBJ2-5; TRBD2 matches 10 bases. This CDR3 region has 15 residues. Germline values: CDR1 SGHTA, CDR2 FQGNSA. J lost 5 bases, V lost 6 bases, and 9 bases had no gene match. CDR3: CASSYTSGVRETQYF. The CDR3 bases are TGTGCCAGCAGTTATACTAGCGGGGTCAGGGAGACCCAGTACTTC. The variable domain in full, with the rest retrieved from reference TRBV7-2 and TRBJ2-5, is GAGVSQSPSNKVTEKGKDVELRCDPISGHTALYWYRQSLGQGLEFLIYFQGNSAPDKSGLPSDRFSAERTGGSVSTLTIQRTQQEDSAVYLCASSYTSGVRETQYFGPGTRLLVL.

The chain joins TRBV29-1 to TRBJ2-5, with D perhaps assigned TRBD1 or TRBD2 (5 bases each). This CDR3 comprises 12 residues. Germline V gene sequence: CDR1 SQVTM, CDR2 ANQGSEA. Trimming cost V 7 bases and J 2 bases, with 11 bases left between them. CDR3 coding DNA: TGCAGCGCGGGGACCGGACAAGAGACCCAGTACTTC. Translated: CSAGTGQETQYF.

The rearrangement joins TRBV5-4 to TRBJ2-7; D perhaps matches TRBD2 (6 bases). This CDR3 region has 13 residues. Germline CDR1 is SGHNT and CDR2 is YYREEE (reference sequence). Deletions cut 4 bases from V and 2 bases from J, with 10 bases between. The CDR3 DNA reads as TGTGCCAGCAGCCCCGGACTACCCTACGAGCAGTACTTC. Its translation: CASSPGLPYEQYF.

The V call is TRBV5-1, the J call TRBJ2-5; D unclear. CDR3 size: 13 residues. Trimming shortened V by 0 bases and J by 1 base, and 4 bases separated the two germline ends. The germline CDR1 and CDR2 sequences are SGHRS and YFSETQ. CDR3 in amino acids: CASSLGPQETQYF. The DNA of the CDR3 is TGCGCCAGCAGCTTGGGCCCCCAAGAGACCCAGTACTTC.

DNA for the CDR3: TGTGCCACCACTAGCGCGCCCTCCTACGAGCAGTACTTC. This encodes CATTSAPSYEQYF. V gene TRBV7-2 combines with J gene TRBJ2-7; TRBD2 aligns across 7 bases. CDR1 is SGHTA, CDR2 FQGNSA, per germline. J was trimmed by 0 bases and V by 10 bases; bases with no gene match: 6. The CDR3 is 13 amino acids.

The CDR3 DNA follows: TGTGCCAGCAGCCCAAGGAGCTCCTACAATGAGCAGTTCTTC. Translated, it gives CASSPRSSYNEQFF. V is TRBV7-2 and J is TRBJ2-1; D not resolved. Trimming stripped 5 bases from V and 0 bases from J, with 8 bases between. The length of the CDR3 is 14 residues. Germline CDR1 SGHTA, CDR2 FQGNSA.

This sequence joins TRBV7-2 and TRBJ2-3; the D gene is possibly TRBD2 (6 bases). The CDR3 runs to 13 residues. Germline-derived CDR1 and CDR2 are SGHTA and FQGNSA. Trimming took 1 base from V and 10 from J, leaving 12 bases between them. This chain's CDR3 is CASSLVRAGSQYF. CDR3 in DNA: TGTGCCAGCAGCTTAGTCCGCGCGGGGTCGCAGTATTTT.

The V call is TRBV7-7, the J call TRBJ2-1; TRBD2 matches 8 bases. Germline values: CDR1 SSHAT, CDR2 FNYEAQ (reference sequence). The V and J ends lost 0 bases and 8 bases, in that order; junction bases with no gene match: 6. The CDR3 spans 15 residues. CDR3 loop: CASSLAGLGAHEQFF. Written as DNA, the CDR3 is TGTGCCAGCAGCTTAGCGGGACTAGGGGCGCATGAGCAGTTCTTC.

J is TRBJ2-7 and V is TRBV30; 8 nucleotides align to TRBD2. V was clipped by 1 base and J by 0 bases; unmatched bases: 11. The CDR3 totals 17 residues. The germline V gene encodes CDR1 GTSNPN and CDR2 SVGIG (reference sequence). As DNA, the CDR3 is TGTGCCTGGAGTGGCCCGCTAGCGGGCAGGGGCTCCTACGAGCAGTACTTC. Translating gives CAWSGPLAGRGSYEQYF.

This chain uses TRBV7-9 with TRBJ1-1; 9 positions agree with TRBD1. V was pared by 3 bases and J by 3 bases, with 14 bases of the junction left unmatched. The CDR3 is 18 residues long. The germline V gene encodes CDR1 SEHNR and CDR2 FQNEAQ (reference sequence). CDR3 region: CASSFLQGATDLHTEAFF. Written as DNA, the CDR3 is TGTGCCAGCAGCTTTCTACAGGGGGCTACCGACCTCCACACTGAAGCTTTCTTT.

The V call is TRBV30, the J call TRBJ2-3; D may match TRBD1 or TRBD2 (5 bases each). V was cut by 5 bases and J by 5 bases, with 20 bases left in between. The CDR3 loop spans 15 amino acids. CDR1 GTSNPN and CDR2 SVGIG come from the germline V gene (reference sequence). CDR3 nucleotide sequence: TGTGCCTGGGGCGGACGGGACCGGGTGGTAGATACGCAGTATTTT. It translates to CAWGGRDRVVDTQYF.

The V call is TRBV11-2, the J call TRBJ2-5, with D unclear. Germline CDR1 and CDR2: SGHAT and FQNNGV. V lost 3 bases to trimming and J lost 5 bases, with 7 bases between them. CDR3 size: 12 residues. CDR3 in amino acids: CASSFQGETQYF. CDR3 nucleotides: TGTGCCAGCAGCTTTCAAGGGGAGACCCAGTACTTC.

V and J are TRBV28 and TRBJ1-2, with D unclear. Trimming removed 3 bases at V and 4 bases at J, with 12 bases between. This CDR3 is 14 amino acids long. Germline V gene sequence: CDR1 MDHEN, CDR2 SYDVKM. This CDR3 reads CASSLVQVGYGYTF. The CDR3 nucleotides read TGTGCCAGCAGTTTGGTCCAGGTGGGCTATGGCTACACCTTC.

This sequence joins TRBV30 and TRBJ2-7; possible D gene TRBD2, 6 bases. Trimming took off 6 bases at V and 2 bases at J, with 20 bases between the two ends. The CDR3 has 15 amino acids. The germline V gene encodes CDR1 GTSNPN and CDR2 SVGIG (reference sequence). CDR3 in amino acids: CACSHLARGPYEQYF. Written as DNA, the CDR3 is TGTGCCTGCTCCCACCTAGCGAGAGGGCCCTACGAGCAGTACTTC.

This rearrangement joins TRBV20-1 to TRBJ1-1; D gene ambiguous. There are 10 residues in the CDR3. The V end lost 5 bases, the J end lost 11 bases, and 12 bases lay between the germline ends. Per germline, CDR1 DFQATT and CDR2 SNEGSKA (reference sequence). In nucleotides, the CDR3 is TGCAGTGCTTCTTTGGAGTCCGCTTTCTTT. Protein: CSASLESAFF.